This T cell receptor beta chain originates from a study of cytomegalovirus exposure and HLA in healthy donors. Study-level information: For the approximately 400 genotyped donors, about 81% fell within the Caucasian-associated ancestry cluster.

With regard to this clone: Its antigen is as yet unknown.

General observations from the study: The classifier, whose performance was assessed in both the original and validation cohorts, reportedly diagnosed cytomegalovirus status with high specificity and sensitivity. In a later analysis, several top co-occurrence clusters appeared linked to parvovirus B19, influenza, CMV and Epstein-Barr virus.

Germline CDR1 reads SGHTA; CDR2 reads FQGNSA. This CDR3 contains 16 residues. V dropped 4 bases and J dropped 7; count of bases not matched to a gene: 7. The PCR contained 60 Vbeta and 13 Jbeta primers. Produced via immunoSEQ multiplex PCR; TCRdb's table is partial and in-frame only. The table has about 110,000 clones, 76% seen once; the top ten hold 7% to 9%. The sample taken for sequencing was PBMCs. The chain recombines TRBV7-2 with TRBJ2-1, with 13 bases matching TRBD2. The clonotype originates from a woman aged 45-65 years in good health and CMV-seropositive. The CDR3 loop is CASSWVTSGGRNEQFF. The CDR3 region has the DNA TGTGCCAGCAGCTGGGTGACTAGCGGGGGGAGAAATGAGCAGTTCTTC.